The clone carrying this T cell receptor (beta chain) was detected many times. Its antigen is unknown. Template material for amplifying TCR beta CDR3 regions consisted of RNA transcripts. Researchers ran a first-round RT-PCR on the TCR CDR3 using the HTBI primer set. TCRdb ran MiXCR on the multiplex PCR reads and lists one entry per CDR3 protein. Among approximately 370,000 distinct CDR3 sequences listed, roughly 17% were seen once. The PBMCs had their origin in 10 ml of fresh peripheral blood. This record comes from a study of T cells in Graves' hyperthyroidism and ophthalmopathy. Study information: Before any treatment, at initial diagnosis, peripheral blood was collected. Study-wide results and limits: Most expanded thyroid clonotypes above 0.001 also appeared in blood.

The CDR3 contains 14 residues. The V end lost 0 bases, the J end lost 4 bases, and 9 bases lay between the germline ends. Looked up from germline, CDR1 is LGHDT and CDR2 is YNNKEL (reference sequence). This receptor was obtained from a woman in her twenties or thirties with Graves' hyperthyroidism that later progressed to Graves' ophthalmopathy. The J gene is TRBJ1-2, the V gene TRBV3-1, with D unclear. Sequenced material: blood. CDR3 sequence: CASSQEGQSYGYTF. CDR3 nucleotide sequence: TGTGCCAGCAGCCAAGAAGGGCAGAGCTATGGCTACACCTTC.